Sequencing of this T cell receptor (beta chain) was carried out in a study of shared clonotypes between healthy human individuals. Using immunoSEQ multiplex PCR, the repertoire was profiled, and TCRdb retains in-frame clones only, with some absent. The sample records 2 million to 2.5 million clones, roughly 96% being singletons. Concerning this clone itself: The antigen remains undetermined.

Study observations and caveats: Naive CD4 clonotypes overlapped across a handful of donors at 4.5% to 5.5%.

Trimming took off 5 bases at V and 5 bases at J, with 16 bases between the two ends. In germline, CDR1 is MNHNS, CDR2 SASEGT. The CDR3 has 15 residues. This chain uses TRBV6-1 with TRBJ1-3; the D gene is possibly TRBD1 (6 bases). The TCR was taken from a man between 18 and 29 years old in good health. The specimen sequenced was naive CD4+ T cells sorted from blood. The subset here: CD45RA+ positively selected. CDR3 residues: CASSNLGDIRNTIYF. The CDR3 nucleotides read TGTGCCAGCAGTAACCTCGGGGACATCCGAAACACCATATATTTT.